This entry lists 18 T cell receptor beta chains sequenced from one sample in a study of control samples from healthy donors and cancer patients. Produced via immunoSEQ multiplex PCR; TCRdb's table is partial and in-frame only. This table holds some 140,000 clones, 80% to 95% found once. Sequenced: blood. These receptors all come from a man aged 25-40 years in good health.

V usage is TRBV18 and J usage is TRBJ2-5; 7 nucleotides agree with TRBD1. Germline V gives CDR1 KGHSH, CDR2 LQKENI. The V and J ends lost 4 bases and 7 bases, in that order; junction bases with no gene match: 6. The CDR3 is made up of 13 amino acids. The CDR3 sequence: CASSLGTEGTQYF. CDR3 bases: TGTGCCAGCTCACTCGGGACAGAGGGGACCCAGTACTTC.

V gene TRBV11-2 combines with J gene TRBJ1-1; D is unresolved. In germline, CDR1 is SGHAT, CDR2 FQNNGV. V was shortened by 2 bases and J by 0 bases, with 4 bases between the two germline ends. The CDR3 extends over 13 amino acids. CDR3 nucleotide sequence: TGTGCCAGCAGCTTATTGGTGAACACTGAAGCTTTCTTT. Residues: CASSLLVNTEAFF. The variable domain in full, completed from reference TRBV11-2 and TRBJ1-1, reads EAGVAQSPRYKIIEKRQSVAFWCNPISGHATLYWYQQILGQGPKLLIQFQNNGVVDDSQLPKDRFSAERLKGVDSTLKIQPAKLEDSAVYLCASSLLVNTEAFFGQGTRLTVV.

The chain carries TRBV9 and TRBJ1-6; 9 bases line up with TRBD1. The CDR3 consists of 15 residues. Germline trimming cut 3 bases from V and 4 bases from J; bases unmatched to any gene: 2. CDR1 and CDR2 (germline): SGDLS, YYNGEE. CDR3 sequence reads: CASSAGTGYNSPLHF. CDR3 nucleotide sequence: TGTGCCAGCAGCGCGGGGACAGGGTATAATTCACCCCTCCACTTT.

This clone was recorded only once. V and J are TRBV9 and TRBJ2-5, with TRBD1 identical over 7 bases. The V segment lost 3 bases and the J segment 0 bases; nucleotides outside the gene matches: 8. Germline V CDR1 and CDR2: SGDLS, YYNGEE. CDR3 length equals 16 residues. Here the CDR3 DNA reads TGTGCCAGCAGCGGGGGACGGACAGGCAACCAAGAGACCCAGTACTTC. It codes for CASSGGRTGNQETQYF.

This chain links TRBV25-1 with TRBJ1-2, with 8 bases that match TRBD1. The length of the CDR3 is 12 residues. Germline assignment: CDR1 MGHDK and CDR2 SYGVNS. J gave up 8 bases and V 4 bases, and 3 bases lay outside the gene matches. Here the CDR3 DNA reads TGTGCCAGCAGTGGACAGGGGTTGGGCTACACCTTC. Translation gives CASSGQGLGYTF.

This chain uses TRBV25-1 with TRBJ2-7, with D perhaps matching TRBD1 (5 bases). The CDR3 is 14 amino acids. With 8 bases removed from V and 6 bases from J, the gap between germline ends came to 20 bases. CDR1 is MGHDK, CDR2 SYGVNS, per germline. CDR3 residues: CASGSSLQGGEQYF. The CDR3 DNA reads TGTGCCAGCGGATCAAGTCTCCAGGGTGGCGAGCAGTACTTC.

The rearrangement links TRBV7-2 to TRBJ2-1, with 7 positions matching TRBD2. Per germline, CDR1 SGHTA and CDR2 FQGNSA. The ends lost 6 bases at V and 5 bases at J; junction bases unmatched: 13. This CDR3 is 16 amino acids long. In nucleotides, the CDR3 is TGTGCCAGCAGTCGGGTGGGGGGGAGTACGGACAATGAGCAGTTCTTC. Protein product: CASSRVGGSTDNEQFF.

The chain links TRBV11-3 to TRBJ2-1; 11 nucleotides agree with TRBD2. J lost 10 bases, V lost 3 bases, and 8 bases had no gene match. The V gene's germline CDR1 is SGHNT and CDR2 YENEEA. This CDR3 region has 15 residues. The CDR3 DNA sequence: TGTGCCAGCAGCTTTAGCGGGAGGGCCTTTGAGGAGCAGTTCTTC. Amino acids: CASSFSGRAFEEQFF.

This rearrangement joins TRBV6-2 or TRBV6-3 to TRBJ1-5; D is possibly TRBD1 (6 bases). The CDR3 consists of 15 residues. V lost 6 bases to trimming and J lost 3 bases, with 15 bases between them. Per germline, CDR1 MNHEY and CDR2 SVGEGT. The CDR3 sequence: CASSPLQGINQPQHF. In DNA, the CDR3 is TGTGCCAGCAGCCCATTACAGGGTATCAATCAGCCCCAGCATTTT.

The chain uses TRBV15 and TRBJ2-4; D gene ambiguous. V lost 1 base and J 2 bases, leaving 6 bases between the germline ends. The CDR3 runs to 14 residues. Germline V gene lookup returns CDR1 LNHNV and CDR2 YYDKDF (reference sequence). CDR3 DNA: TGTGCCACCAGCAGAGGAACTCCCAAAAACATTCAGTACTTC. It translates to CATSRGTPKNIQYF. Together with reference TRBV15 and TRBJ2-4, the CDR3 gives the full variable domain: DAMVIQNPRYQVTQFGKPVTLSCSQTLNHNVMYWYQQKSSQAPKLLFHYYDKDFNNEADTPDNFQSRRPNTSFCFLDIRSPGLGDTAMYLCATSRGTPKNIQYFGAGTRLSVL.

The genes are TRBV27 and TRBJ1-1; D remains unclear. Germline V gene lookup returns CDR1 MNHEY and CDR2 SMNVEV (reference sequence). Trimming left V 4 bases short and J 1 base short, with 10 bases between. This CDR3 contains 14 residues. The CDR3 protein is CASSSPGENTEAFF. The CDR3 DNA is TGTGCCAGCAGTTCCCCTGGAGAGAACACTGAAGCTTTCTTT.

V is TRBV20-1 and J is TRBJ1-2; D is uncertain. V dropped 2 bases and J dropped 8 bases, with 9 bases sitting between them. Germline V CDR1 and CDR2: DFQATT, SNEGSKA (reference sequence). This CDR3 is 11 amino acids long. The CDR3 sequence: CSARMGGGYTF. DNA of the CDR3: TGCAGTGCTAGAATGGGAGGAGGCTACACCTTC.

The chain links TRBV28 to TRBJ1-1; D is uncertain. This CDR3 comprises 10 residues. From germline, CDR1 is MDHEN and CDR2 SYDVKM. CDR3 region: CASVSTEAFF. CDR3 DNA: TGTGCTTCGGTGAGCACTGAAGCTTTCTTT.

This chain joins TRBV6-6 and TRBJ2-3; D gene ambiguous. With 2 bases removed from V and 6 bases from J, the gap between germline ends came to 6 bases. From germline, CDR1 is MNHNY and CDR2 SVGAGI (reference sequence). The CDR3 length is 12 residues. The CDR3 sequence: CASSYNQDTQYF. The CDR3 DNA reads as TGTGCCAGCAGTTACAATCAGGATACGCAGTATTTT.

This clone was seen a single time. V usage is TRBV9 and J usage is TRBJ2-2; TRBD2 is a possible D gene (5 bases). Germline CDR1 and CDR2: SGDLS and YYNGEE. The CDR3 is 14 residues long. Trimming stripped 4 bases from V and 7 bases from J, with 14 bases between. The CDR3 protein is CASSSSLGDGELFF. In nucleotides, the CDR3 is TGTGCCAGCAGCTCTTCGCTCGGGGACGGGGAGCTGTTTTTT.

The chain links TRBV23-1 to TRBJ2-2, with 8 bases matching TRBD1. TRBV23-1 is an ORF, and what it does is uncertain. J was trimmed by 1 base and V by 1 base; bases with no gene match: 5. The CDR3 has 17 amino acids. Here the CDR3 reads CASSQLAGTGNTGELFF. Here the CDR3 DNA reads TGCGCCAGCAGTCAATTGGCCGGGACAGGGAACACCGGGGAGCTGTTTTTT.

The chain has TRBV6-2 or TRBV6-3 and TRBJ1-5; TRBD1 is a possible D gene (6 bases). Trimming took 5 bases from V and 0 from J, leaving 20 bases between them. CDR3 length: 18 amino acids. Germline CDR1 is MNHEY and CDR2 is SVGEGT. Here the CDR3 reads CASSPLYMTGYSNQPQHF. The CDR3 DNA follows: TGTGCCAGCAGTCCCCTCTATATGACAGGATATAGCAATCAGCCCCAGCATTTT.

The gene calls are TRBV2 and TRBJ2-1; 13 bases agree with TRBD2. The CDR3 covers 14 residues. Germline CDR1 SNHLY, CDR2 FYNNEI. The V segment lost 8 bases and the J segment 9 bases; nucleotides outside the gene matches: 7. CDR3 DNA sequence: TGTGCCAGCCAGACTAGCGGGAGGAGTGGTGAGCAGTTCTTC. Its translation is CASQTSGRSGEQFF.